Described below is a single T cell receptor (beta chain) sequence and its context. Roughly 0.45 to 1 ug RNA was reverse transcribed with random hexamers. Via MiXCR, TCRdb re-called the immunoSEQ multiplex PCR reads, giving one row per CDR3 protein. The table shows about 210,000 distinct CDR3 sequences, with 95% occurring only once. The data belong to a study of CD8 T cells in Susac syndrome. The sequenced sample was CD4+ T cells from PBMCs. The TCR originated in a human donor with multiple sclerosis.

As DNA, the CDR3 is TGTGCCAGCAGCTCCGGGCAGACCTACGAGCAGTACTTC. This gives the protein CASSSGQTYEQYF. The J gene is TRBJ2-7, the V gene TRBV7-9, with no clear D. Germline assignment: CDR1 SEHNR and CDR2 FQNEAQ (reference sequence). Trimming took 4 bases from V and 2 from J, leaving 9 bases between them. The CDR3 has 13 amino acids.